This T cell receptor beta chain was found in a study of T cell responses to AZD1222 COVID-19 vaccine. Study outcomes and limitations: Receipt of two AZD1222 doses was followed by a rise in Spike-specific TCR breadth and depth. Repertoire samples came only from after the peak T cell response. Epitopes outside B.1.351 and B.1.1.7 mutated regions reportedly drew nearly half of spike TCRs.

CDR1 SNHLY and CDR2 FYNNEI come from the germline V gene. Trimming left V 9 bases short and J 6 bases short, with 15 bases between. CDR3 length: 13 residues. Generated by immunoSEQ multiplex PCR, the TCRdb table keeps only in-frame clones and is missing some. The data contain 95,000 to 150,000 clones, about 90% of them seen just once; the ten biggest clones take up under 5%. In the case of this clone: The antigen remains undetermined.

This TCR was recovered from an adult in good health. V gene TRBV2 combines with J gene TRBJ1-5, with a weak D call TRBD1 (6 bases). Specimen: peripheral blood, collected on day 0 of AZD1222 vaccination. CDR3 residues: CASHRETTQPQHF. CDR3 nucleotide sequence: TGTGCCAGTCACAGGGAGACTACTCAGCCCCAGCATTTT.